The sequence of this T cell receptor beta chain was determined in a study of CD8 T cells in Susac syndrome. Study-level points and caveats: As the study acknowledged, the number of individuals in its TCR sequencing and HLA analysis was relatively small.

V lost 2 bases, J lost 0 bases, and 10 bases lay in between. This CDR3 is built from 15 residues. Germline V gives CDR1 SGHTA, CDR2 FQGNSA. Points on this clonotype: Its antigen remains unidentified.

A quantity of about 0.45 to 1 ug RNA underwent reverse transcription using random hexamers. The immunoSEQ assay covered 54 Vbeta and 13 Jbeta segments for CDR3. One entry per CDR3 protein results from TCRdb running MiXCR on the immunoSEQ multiplex PCR reads. The table has approximately 100,000 distinct CDR3 sequences, roughly 97% seen once. The receptor was derived from a human donor in good health. The V call is TRBV7-2, the J call TRBJ1-1; no reliable D call. Sequenced: CD4+ T cells from PBMCs. CDR3 sequence: CASSLQSGMNTEAFF. The CDR3 DNA reads as TGTGCCAGCAGCTTACAGTCGGGGATGAACACTGAAGCTTTCTTT.